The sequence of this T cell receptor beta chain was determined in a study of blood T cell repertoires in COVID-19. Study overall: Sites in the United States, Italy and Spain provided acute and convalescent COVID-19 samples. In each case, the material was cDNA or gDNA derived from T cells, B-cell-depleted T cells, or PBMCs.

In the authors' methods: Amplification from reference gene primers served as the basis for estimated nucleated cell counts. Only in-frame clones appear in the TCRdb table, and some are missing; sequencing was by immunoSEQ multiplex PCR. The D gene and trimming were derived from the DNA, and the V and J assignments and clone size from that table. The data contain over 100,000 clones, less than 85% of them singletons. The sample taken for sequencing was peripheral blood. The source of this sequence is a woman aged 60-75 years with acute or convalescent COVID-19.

CDR3 DNA sequence: TGTGCCAGCAGGTCAGAAACCTACGAGCAGTACTTC. Its protein product is CASRSETYEQYF. V usage is TRBV12-3 or TRBV12-4 and J usage is TRBJ2-7; unclear D gene. There are 12 residues in the CDR3. V was trimmed by 6 bases and J by 2 bases, leaving 8 bases between them.